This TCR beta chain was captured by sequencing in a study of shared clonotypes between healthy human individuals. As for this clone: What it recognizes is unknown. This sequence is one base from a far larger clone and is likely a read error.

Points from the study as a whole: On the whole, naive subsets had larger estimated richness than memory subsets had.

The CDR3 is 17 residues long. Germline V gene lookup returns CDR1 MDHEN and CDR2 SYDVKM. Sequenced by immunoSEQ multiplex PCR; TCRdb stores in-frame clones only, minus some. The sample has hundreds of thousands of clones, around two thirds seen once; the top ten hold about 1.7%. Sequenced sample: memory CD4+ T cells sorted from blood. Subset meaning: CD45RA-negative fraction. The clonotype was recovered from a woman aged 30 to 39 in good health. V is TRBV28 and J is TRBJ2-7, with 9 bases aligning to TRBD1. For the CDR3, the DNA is TGTGTCAGCAGGACAGGGGTGCGCCTAGCGGATTATTACGAGCAGTACTTC. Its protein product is CVSRTGVRLADYYEQYF.